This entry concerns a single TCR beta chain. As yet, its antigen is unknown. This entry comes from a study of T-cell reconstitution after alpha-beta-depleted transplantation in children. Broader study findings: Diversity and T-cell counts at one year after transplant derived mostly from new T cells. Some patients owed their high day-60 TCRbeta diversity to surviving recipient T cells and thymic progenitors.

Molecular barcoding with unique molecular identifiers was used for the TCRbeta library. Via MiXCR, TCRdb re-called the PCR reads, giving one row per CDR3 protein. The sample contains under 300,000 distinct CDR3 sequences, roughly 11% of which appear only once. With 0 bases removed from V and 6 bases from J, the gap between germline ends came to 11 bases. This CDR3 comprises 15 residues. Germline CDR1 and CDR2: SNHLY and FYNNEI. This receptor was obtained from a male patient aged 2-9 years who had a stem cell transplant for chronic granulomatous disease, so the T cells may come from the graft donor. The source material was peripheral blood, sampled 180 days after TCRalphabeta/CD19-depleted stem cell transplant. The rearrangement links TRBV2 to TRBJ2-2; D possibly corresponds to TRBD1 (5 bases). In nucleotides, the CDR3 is TGTGCCAGCAGTGAAGCGGGCAGGGTGGCCGGGGAGCTGTTTTTT. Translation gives CASSEAGRVAGELFF. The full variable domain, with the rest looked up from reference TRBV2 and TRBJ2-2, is EPEVTQTPSHQVTQMGQEVILRCVPISNHLYFYWYRQILGQKVEFLVSFYNNEISEKSEIFDDQFSVERPDGSNFTLKIRSTKLEDSAMYFCASSEAGRVAGELFFGEGSRLTVL.